The entry below gives a single TCR beta chain sequence along with its context. Antigen: not known. The data originate from a study of shared clonotypes between healthy human individuals. The study's findings and limits: Estimated clonotype richness was generally higher in naive than memory subsets. Non-shared clonotypes had lower generation probabilities than clonotypes shared by all four sorted-subset donors.

Clones were sequenced by immunoSEQ multiplex PCR, and TCRdb holds only the in-frame ones, with some missing. Counted here are 550,000 to 750,000 clones, 92% occurring once; the ten biggest clones make up 24%. V lost 2 bases and J lost 4; bases outside the gene matches: 3. The CDR3 is made up of 14 amino acids. The germline V gene encodes CDR1 SQVTM and CDR2 ANQGSEA. Positive CCR7 selection of CD45RO-negative cells yielded the naive CD8 cells, and terminally differentiated effector memory CD45RA+ cells were excluded. Sequencing used naive CD8+ T cells sorted from blood. This TCR was recovered from a man aged 25-45 years in good health. The chain couples TRBV29-1 to TRBJ2-2, with 8 nucleotides matching TRBD1. The DNA of the CDR3 is TGCAGCGTTGAAACCAGGGGGCTCACCGGGGAGCTGTTTTTT. Encoded protein: CSVETRGLTGELFF.